Reported below is one T cell receptor (beta chain). Its specificity is not known. The data derive from a study of neoadjuvant anti-PD-1 for oral cavity cancer. Study-level information: Non-progressing patients received a fourth nivolumab dose near day 43, then surgery on days 50-56. Findings and limits, study-wide: After neoadjuvant nivolumab, PBMC T cell clonality was significantly higher in non-responders than responders.

Profiling relied on immunoSEQ multiplex PCR, and the TCRdb table lists in-frame clones only, not all of them. The sample yields 15,000 or so clones, roughly 64% seen once. The CDR3 sequence is 13 residues long. The germline CDR1 and CDR2 sequences are SGHNT and YYREEE (reference sequence). Trimming took 4 bases from V and 5 from J, leaving 12 bases between them. The starting material was PBMCs, obtained before nivolumab (anti-PD-1) treatment. The chain combines TRBV5-4 with TRBJ2-5; TRBD2 might be the D (5 bases). The clonotype originates from a person between 35 and 79 years old with oral cavity squamous cell carcinoma. CDR3 DNA: TGTGCCAGCAGCGCCGGGGAGACGGAGACCCAGTACTTC. Translation: CASSAGETETQYF.